This T cell receptor (beta chain) appears in the sequencing data of a study of blood T cell repertoires in COVID-19. On the study more broadly: Collection of acute and convalescent COVID-19 samples took place in the United States, Italy and Spain. The cDNA or gDNA used as material had been derived from T cells, B-cell-depleted T cells, or PBMCs.

V dropped 3 bases and J dropped 0 bases, with 14 bases sitting between them. Germline V gene sequence: CDR1 MDHEN, CDR2 SYDVKM. CDR3 size: 16 residues. Authors' methods: Reference gene primer amplification gave nucleated cell count estimates. TCRdb's table, derived via immunoSEQ multiplex PCR, lists solely in-frame clones and lacks some. V and J calls and clone size are copied from that table; D and trimming were computed from the DNA. This sample has 210,000 or so clones; approximately 90% occur once, and the top ten carry approximately 5.6%. The chain joins TRBV28 to TRBJ1-1, with D unresolved. The receptor comes from a woman between 35 and 50 years old who had recovered from COVID-19. Sequencing was carried out using peripheral blood. The CDR3 spells CASSFTAGTVNTEAFF. In DNA, the CDR3 is TGTGCCAGCAGTTTTACGGCAGGTACCGTGAACACTGAAGCTTTCTTT.